Described below is a single TCR beta chain sequence and its context. Original data processing: It was from reference gene primer amplification that nucleated cell counts were estimated. Clones were read by immunoSEQ multiplex PCR, and TCRdb kept only the in-frame ones, dropping some. The DNA was the basis for D and trimming; V, J and clone size are from that table. The table has approximately 210,000 clones, roughly 84% seen once. The data derive from a study of blood T cell repertoires in COVID-19. Germline V gene lookup returns CDR1 GTSNPN and CDR2 SVGIG (reference sequence). V lost 2 bases and J 5 bases, leaving 18 bases between the germline ends. This CDR3 contains 15 residues.

Material for sequencing was peripheral blood. The V gene is TRBV30, the J gene TRBJ1-1, with a weak D call TRBD1 (5 bases). This sequence originates from a human donor in a cohort sampled during active COVID-19. The CDR3 region has the DNA TGTGCCTGGAGTCGGTTGTCCCGGGGGAGGACTGAAGCTTTCTTT. Translation: CAWSRLSRGRTEAFF.